This T cell receptor (beta chain) derives from a study of blood T cell repertoires in COVID-19. Study at large: Sample material is recorded as cDNA or gDNA derived from T cells, B-cell-depleted T cells, or PBMCs.

From germline, CDR1 is ENHRY and CDR2 SYGVKD. This CDR3 is 13 amino acids long. Unmatched junction bases numbered 4, after V lost 7 bases and J lost 8 bases. Original methodology: Estimated nucleated cell counts came from reference gene primer amplification. Data came from immunoSEQ multiplex PCR; TCRdb stores just in-frame clones and leaves some out. V and J calls and clone size follow that table, whereas D and trimming were derived from the DNA. The sample holds tens of thousands of clones; 88% are singletons and the top ten take over 8.5%. Input material: peripheral blood. The chain uses TRBV10-3 and TRBJ2-1; TRBD2 aligns across 11 bases. This clonotype was sampled from a man aged 80 or over with acute or convalescent COVID-19. CDR3 residues: CAINSGGDDEQFF. The DNA for the CDR3 is TGTGCCATCAATAGCGGGGGGGACGATGAGCAGTTCTTC.